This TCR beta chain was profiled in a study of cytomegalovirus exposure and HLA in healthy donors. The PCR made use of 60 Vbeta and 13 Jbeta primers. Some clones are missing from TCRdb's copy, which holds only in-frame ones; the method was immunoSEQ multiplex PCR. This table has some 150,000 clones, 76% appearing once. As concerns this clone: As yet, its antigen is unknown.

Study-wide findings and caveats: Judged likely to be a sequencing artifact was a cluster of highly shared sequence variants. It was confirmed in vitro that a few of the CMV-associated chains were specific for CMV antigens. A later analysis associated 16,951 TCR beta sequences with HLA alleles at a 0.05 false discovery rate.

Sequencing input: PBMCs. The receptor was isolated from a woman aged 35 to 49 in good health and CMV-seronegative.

CDR3 region: CASSLYSPGTGNTIYF. The CDR3 region has the DNA TGTGCCAGCAGCTTGTATTCTCCGGGGACTGGAAACACCATATATTTT. The J gene is TRBJ1-3, the V gene TRBV5-6; D unclear. V was shortened by 1 base and J by 2 bases, with 13 bases between the two germline ends. The CDR3 covers 16 residues. Germline lookup yields CDR1 SGHDT and CDR2 YYEEEE.